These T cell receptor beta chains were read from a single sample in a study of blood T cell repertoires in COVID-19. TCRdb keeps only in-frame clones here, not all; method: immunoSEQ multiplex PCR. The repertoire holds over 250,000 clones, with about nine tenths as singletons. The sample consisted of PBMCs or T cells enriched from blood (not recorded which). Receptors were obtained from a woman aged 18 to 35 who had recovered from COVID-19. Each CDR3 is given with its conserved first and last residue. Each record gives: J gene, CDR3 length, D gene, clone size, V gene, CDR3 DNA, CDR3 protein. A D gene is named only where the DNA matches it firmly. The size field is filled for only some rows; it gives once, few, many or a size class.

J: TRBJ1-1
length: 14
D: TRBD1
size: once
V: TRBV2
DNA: TGTGCCAGCAGTGCGGGACAGGGCTACACTGAAGCTTTCTTT
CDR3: CASSAGQGYTEAFF

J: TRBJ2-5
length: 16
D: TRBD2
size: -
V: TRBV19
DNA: TGTGCCAGTTCTCCTGGGCCTAGCGGGATAGGAGAGACCCAGTACTTC
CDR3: CASSPGPSGIGETQYF

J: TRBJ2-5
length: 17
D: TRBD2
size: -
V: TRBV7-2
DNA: TGTGCCAGCACCCGGACTAGCGGGGGGGGAATCAAAGAGACCCAGTACTTC
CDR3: CASTRTSGGGIKETQYF

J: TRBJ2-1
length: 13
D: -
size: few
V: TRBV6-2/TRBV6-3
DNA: TGTGCCAGCAGTTACCCCGAGGTCGGTGAGCAGTTCTTC
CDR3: CASSYPEVGEQFF

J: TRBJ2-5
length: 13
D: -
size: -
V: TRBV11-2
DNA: TGTGCCAGCAGCTTACCTAGCATGGAGACCCAGTACTTC
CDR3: CASSLPSMETQYF

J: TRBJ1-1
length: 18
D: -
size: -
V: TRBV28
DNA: TGTGCCAGCAGCCGTATGCAACCGTCGGGACTTCGGAACACTGAAGCTTTCTTT
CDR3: CASSRMQPSGLRNTEAFF

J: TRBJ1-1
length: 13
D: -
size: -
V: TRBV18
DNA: TGTGCCAGCTCACCAGGAGGGGACACTGAAGCTTTCTTT
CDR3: CASSPGGDTEAFF

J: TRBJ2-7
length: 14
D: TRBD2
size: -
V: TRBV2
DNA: TGTGCCAGCAGTGAGCGGGAGTACCCCTACGAGCAGTACTTC
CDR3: CASSEREYPYEQYF

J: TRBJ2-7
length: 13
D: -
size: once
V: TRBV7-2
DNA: TGTGCCAGCAAGAGGGCAGGCGGATACGAGCAGTACTTC
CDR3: CASKRAGGYEQYF

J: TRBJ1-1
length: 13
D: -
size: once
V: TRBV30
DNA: TGTGCCTGGCTAGAGGGAGGTTACACTGAAGCTTTCTTT
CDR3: CAWLEGGYTEAFF

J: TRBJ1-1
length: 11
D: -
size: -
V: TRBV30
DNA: TGTGCCCACAAGATGAACACTGAAGCTTTCTTT
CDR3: CAHKMNTEAFF

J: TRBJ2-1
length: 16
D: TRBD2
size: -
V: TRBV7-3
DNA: TGTGCCAGCAGCTTAGAAGGCGTAGCGGGAGTATATGAGCAGTTCTTC
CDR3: CASSLEGVAGVYEQFF

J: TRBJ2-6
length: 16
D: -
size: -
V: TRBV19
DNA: TGTGCCAGTAGGATTCTGGGGGGCTCTGGGGCCAACGTCCTGACTTTC
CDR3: CASRILGGSGANVLTF

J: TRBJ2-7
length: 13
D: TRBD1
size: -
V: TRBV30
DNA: TGTGCCTGGAGTCCGGGACAGGGATACGAGCAGTACTTC
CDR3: CAWSPGQGYEQYF